This T cell receptor (beta chain) is drawn from a study of identical twins. The CDR3 is made up of 15 amino acids. The germline V and J ends were trimmed by 5 bases and 3 bases, with 17 bases remaining between them. Germline V gene data show CDR1 as MNHEY and CDR2 as SVGEGT. Broader study findings: The authors drew conclusions from cross-sectional statistical analysis rather than following the same donors. For out-of-frame alpha sequences shared by twins, low generation probability was in excess. A lower insertion count was a feature of abundant cord blood beta clonotypes, with no such feature in memory repertoires.

Using its own MiXCR run on the 5' RACE reads, TCRdb lists one record per CDR3 protein. The sample consists of 130,000 to 150,000 distinct CDR3 sequences, around 3.6% of them appearing once. This clonotype was picked up many times. As yet, its antigen is unknown. The TCR originated in a man aged 18 to 29 in good health. The rearrangement joins TRBV6-2 or TRBV6-3 to TRBJ2-7; D is perhaps TRBD1 (6 bases). The specimen sequenced was memory T cells sorted from blood. The CDR3 sequence: CASSQSGENYYEQYF. The CDR3 bases are TGTGCCAGCAGTCAGTCAGGGGAAAATTACTACGAGCAGTACTTC.